The entry below gives a single TCR beta chain sequence along with its context. This record comes from a study of blood T cell repertoires in COVID-19. The wider study: Nucleic acid was either cDNA or gDNA, and it came from T cells, B-cell-depleted T cells, or PBMCs.

Clones were read by immunoSEQ multiplex PCR, and TCRdb kept only the in-frame ones, dropping some. The sample has fewer than 700,000 clones, 70% to 90% seen once. This CDR3 comprises 18 residues. The germline V gene encodes CDR1 SEHNR and CDR2 FQNEAQ (reference sequence). V was shortened by 3 bases and J by 4 bases, with 24 bases between the two germline ends. This chain connects TRBV7-9 to TRBJ1-2; no definite D call. Source material: peripheral blood. This receptor was identified in a woman aged 45-65 years with COVID-19, enrolled during active disease. The CDR3 loop reads CASSFSEHWAVGSYGYTF. In nucleotides, the CDR3 is TGTGCCAGCAGCTTCTCCGAACATTGGGCGGTCGGGAGCTATGGCTACACCTTC.